This record covers a single T cell receptor (beta chain). The ends were cut back, 0 bases at V and 6 bases at J, with 11 bases in the middle. CDR1 is MNHEY, CDR2 SVGAGI, per germline. The CDR3 runs to 15 residues. The data derive from a study of cytotoxic CD8 clonotypes in ibrutinib-treated CLL. Using immunoSEQ multiplex PCR, the repertoire was profiled, and TCRdb retains in-frame clones only, with some absent. The sample includes some 200,000 clones, roughly 79% seen only once; the top ten take over 10%. The clonotype originates from a human donor with chronic lymphocytic leukemia. The chain has TRBV6-5 and TRBJ2-2; D might be TRBD1 (5 bases). The source material was PBMCs, sampled after 12 months of ibrutinib treatment. CDR3: CASSYSVRAAGELFF. The CDR3 DNA reads as TGTGCCAGCAGTTACTCGGTCAGGGCCGCCGGGGAGCTGTTTTTT.